This record looks at one T cell receptor beta chain sequence and its context. Its antigen remains unknown. This sample was included in a study of shared clonotypes between healthy human individuals. Study information: Each donor contributed plates that comprised three CD4 naive, three CD4 memory, two CD8 naive and one CD8 memory.

CDR1 is SQVTM and CDR2 is ANQGSEA in the germline V gene. V lost 2 bases and J 2 bases, leaving 7 bases between the germline ends. The CDR3 totals 12 residues. General study findings and limits: Sampling involved blood alone; tissue repertoires likely differ. A handful of donors shared roughly 5% of their naive CD4 clonotypes.

CD45RO+ cells plus CCR7-negative CD45RA+ TemRA cells formed CD8 memory. Here immunoSEQ multiplex PCR was the method, and the copy in TCRdb shows in-frame clones only, minus some. The sample has roughly 720,000 clones, about nine tenths seen once. V is TRBV29-1 and J is TRBJ2-7; D remains ambiguous. This TCR was recovered from a man younger than 30 in good health. Some clones in this sample may be carry-over from other donors' samples. Sequencing was done on a sample of memory CD8+ T cells from PBMCs. The subset was: CD45RO+ cells pooled with CCR7-negative TemRA cells. CDR3 region: CSVESSPYEQYF. The CDR3 bases are TGCAGCGTTGAATCCAGCCCCTACGAGCAGTACTTC.